A selection of T cell receptor beta chains follows, all from one sample in a study of shared clonotypes between healthy human individuals. Only in-frame clones appear in the TCRdb table, and some are missing; sequencing was by immunoSEQ multiplex PCR. The table records about 700,000 clones, 74% of them present only once. The sample taken for sequencing was memory CD4+ T cells sorted from blood. The receptors stem from a woman aged 25 to 39 in good health. The CDR3 runs from the conserved cysteine through the conserved F or W. A D gene is named only where the DNA matches it firmly. Expanded clones are given a class, and other clones once, few, many or no size at all.

cdr3_aa	cdr3_nt	d_call	v_call	j_call	clone_size
CASSSEEVPVGYGYTF	TGTGCCAGTAGTTCCGAGGAGGTCCCCGTAGGCTATGGCTACACCTTC	.	TRBV19	TRBJ1-2	.
CASSPVSGVGYTF	TGTGCCAGCAGTCCCGTCAGTGGAGTAGGCTACACCTTC	.	TRBV28	TRBJ1-2	.
CSVLRDHNEQFF	TGCAGCGTGCTCCGGGACCACAATGAGCAGTTCTTC	.	TRBV29-1	TRBJ2-1	.
CASRMSGTIYF	TGTGCCAGTAGAATGTCCGGCACCATATATTTT	.	TRBV19	TRBJ1-3	few
CASSFGMLGGTYEQYF	TGTGCCAGCAGCTTTGGGATGTTGGGGGGAACCTACGAGCAGTACTTC	.	TRBV5-5	TRBJ2-7	.
CASSGTGSWEEKLFF	TGCGCCAGCAGCGGGACAGGGTCTTGGGAGGAAAAACTGTTTTTT	TRBD1	TRBV5-1	TRBJ1-4	.
CASRKDAGTDEKLFF	TGCGCCAGCAGGAAGGACGCCGGGACGGATGAAAAACTGTTTTTT	.	TRBV5-1	TRBJ1-4	.
CASSPPGARVTEAFF	TGTGCCAGCAGTCCTCCGGGGGCGCGTGTCACTGAAGCTTTCTTT	.	TRBV6-1	TRBJ1-1	.
CASSFSGNQPQHF	TGTGCCAGCAGTTTTTCGGGCAATCAGCCCCAGCATTTT	.	TRBV28	TRBJ1-5	few
CASSQGGGTGVFQPQHF	TGCGCCAGCAGCCAAGGTGGCGGGACAGGGGTTTTTCAGCCCCAGCATTTT	TRBD1	TRBV4-1	TRBJ1-5	.
CASSLTSGRFGEQFF	TGCGCCAGCAGCTTAACTAGCGGGAGGTTTGGTGAGCAGTTCTTC	TRBD2	TRBV5-1	TRBJ2-1	.
CASSHGTYANEAFF	TGCGCCAGCAGCCATGGGACGTATGCTAATGAAGCTTTCTTT	.	TRBV4-1	TRBJ1-1	.
CASSPGQVGEQYF	TGTGCCAGCAGCCCAGGGCAGGTGGGGGAGCAGTACTTC	.	TRBV14	TRBJ2-7	.
CASKDYEQYF	TGTGCCAGCAAAGACTACGAGCAGTACTTC	.	TRBV21-1	TRBJ2-7	.
CSVGDSGYTF	TGCAGCGTGGGGGACAGTGGCTACACCTTC	TRBD1	TRBV29-1	TRBJ1-2	.
CASSLNGRAGSKNIQYF	TGTGCCAGCAGTTTAAACGGGAGGGCCGGGTCCAAAAACATTCAGTACTTC	TRBD2	TRBV28	TRBJ2-4	.
CASSQEATRAAGAQYF	TGTGCCAGCAGCCAAGAAGCGACTAGAGCTGCCGGGGCCCAGTACTTC	.	TRBV4-2	TRBJ2-5	.
CAGGTGTSPYNEQFF	TGTGCCGGGGGAACCGGGACGTCCCCTTACAATGAGCAGTTCTTC	.	TRBV28	TRBJ2-1	once
CASSNIERFLQETQYF	TGTGCCAGCAGCAATATAGAGAGGTTTCTGCAAGAGACCCAGTACTTC	.	TRBV7-9	TRBJ2-5	.
CASSASEDTYNTEAFF	TGTGCCAGCAGCGCATCTGAGGACACCTATAACACTGAAGCTTTCTTT	.	TRBV21-1	TRBJ1-1	.
CASSFTTGELFF	TGTGCCAGCAGCTTTACCACCGGGGAGCTGTTTTTT	.	TRBV7-9	TRBJ2-2	many
CASSLGPGTNYGYTF	TGTGCCAGCAGCTTAGGCCCAGGGACTAACTATGGCTACACCTTC	.	TRBV7-2	TRBJ1-2	.
CSVDRSNTEAFF	TGCAGCGTTGATAGGTCGAACACTGAAGCTTTCTTT	.	TRBV29-1	TRBJ1-1	.
CASSSQDARNTIYF	TGTGCCAGCAGCTCACAGGACGCAAGGAACACCATATATTTT	.	TRBV7-3	TRBJ1-3	.
CASSRGMTEAFF	TGTGCCAGCTCACGTGGAATGACTGAAGCTTTCTTT	.	TRBV18	TRBJ1-1	few
CASGGLAGVTDTQYF	TGTGCCAGCGGAGGACTAGCGGGAGTGACAGATACGCAGTATTTT	TRBD2	TRBV28	TRBJ2-3	.
CASIPRPTDGNTEAFF	TGTGCCAGCATCCCCCGCCCCACAGACGGGAACACTGAAGCTTTCTTT	.	TRBV7-6	TRBJ1-1	.
CASSYLGHHNYGYTF	TGTGCCAGCAGTTACCTGGGACACCATAACTATGGCTACACCTTC	.	TRBV6-6	TRBJ1-2	.
CASSSRIVETQYF	TGTGCCAGCAGTTCACGTATCGTGGAGACCCAGTACTTC	.	TRBV27	TRBJ2-5	few
CASSLFSFTYEQYF	TGTGCCAGCAGCTTATTTAGCTTCACCTACGAGCAGTACTTC	.	TRBV7-2	TRBJ2-7	.
CASSLGTGNEKLFF	TGCGCCAGCAGCTTGGGGACAGGGAATGAAAAACTGTTTTTT	TRBD1	TRBV5-1	TRBJ1-4	few
CASSSEGQGDWYEQYF	TGTGCCAGTTCATCTGAAGGACAGGGGGATTGGTACGAGCAGTACTTC	TRBD1	TRBV19	TRBJ2-7	.
CAISAGTSGSGLAKNIQYF	TGTGCCATCAGTGCCGGGACTAGCGGGAGCGGTCTAGCCAAAAACATTCAGTACTTC	TRBD2	TRBV10-3	TRBJ2-4	few
CASTSHQGHYEQYF	TGTGCCAGCACCTCACACCAAGGACACTACGAGCAGTACTTC	.	TRBV6-6	TRBJ2-7	.
CASSPDLGAKNIQYF	TGTGCCAGCAGCCCGGACCTCGGGGCCAAAAACATTCAGTACTTC	.	TRBV7-9	TRBJ2-4	.
CASSVVTTSYNEQFF	TGTGCCAGCAGCGTAGTTACCACGTCCTACAATGAGCAGTTCTTC	.	TRBV9	TRBJ2-1	.
CASSLGTSGYWYF	TGTGCCAGCAGCTTAGGGACTAGCGGGTATTGGTACTTC	TRBD2	TRBV5-5	TRBJ2-7	.
CSVVEGGLYNEQFF	TGCAGCGTTGTGGAGGGAGGGTTATACAATGAGCAGTTCTTC	TRBD2	TRBV29-1	TRBJ2-1	.
CASSWAENTGELFF	TGTGCCAGCAGTTGGGCGGAGAACACCGGGGAGCTGTTTTTT	.	TRBV6-1	TRBJ2-2	many
CASSLEQVGTEAFF	TGCGCCAGCAGCCTAGAACAGGTTGGCACTGAAGCTTTCTTT	.	TRBV4-1	TRBJ1-1	.
CASSLLRPSGEDTQYF	TGTGCCAGCAGCTTACTTCGGCCTAGCGGGGAAGATACGCAGTATTTT	TRBD2	TRBV7-2	TRBJ2-3	.
CASSLGPSTDNEQFF	TGCGCCAGCAGCTTGGGCCCCTCGACAGACAATGAGCAGTTCTTC	.	TRBV5-1	TRBJ2-1	few
CASSQPGQGTNEQFF	TGTGCCAGTAGTCAACCGGGACAGGGTACGAATGAGCAGTTCTTC	TRBD1	TRBV19	TRBJ2-1	.
CASNPSGYEQYF	TGTGCCAGCAACCCCTCCGGCTACGAGCAGTACTTC	.	TRBV6-1	TRBJ2-7	.
CAWSLQVAFYGYTF	TGTGCCTGGAGTCTACAGGTCGCCTTCTATGGCTACACCTTC	.	TRBV30	TRBJ1-2	few
CASSEWGGNTEAFF	TGCGCCAGCAGTGAGTGGGGCGGGAACACTGAAGCTTTCTTT	.	TRBV10-2	TRBJ1-1	.
CASSLDLVFHEQYF	TGTGCCAGCAGCTTGGATCTGGTCTTCCACGAGCAGTACTTC	.	TRBV5-4	TRBJ2-7	few
CASKRAQYGYTF	TGTGCCAGTAAAAGGGCTCAGTATGGCTACACCTTC	.	TRBV19	TRBJ1-2	once